The source of this T cell receptor beta chain is a study of radiation and T cells in renal cell carcinoma. Background on the study: Nephrectomy followed 15 Gy stereotactic body radiation by 4 weeks. Study-level findings and limits: Top tumor clonotypes rose in blood 2 weeks post-radiation, then contracted.

The data were produced by immunoSEQ multiplex PCR, yet TCRdb's version contains in-frame clones alone and is incomplete. The sample shows roughly 78,000 clones, roughly 82% of them seen only once. To note about this clone: What it recognizes is unknown.

As for time point: blood 2 weeks post-SBRT. Noted treatment: 15 Gy SBRT to primary tumor, nephrectomy 4 weeks later. Serial blood draws occurred at baseline and 2 and 4 weeks post-SBRT. The CDR3 runs to 13 residues. Per germline, CDR1 MNHEY and CDR2 SVGAGI. The V end lost 4 bases, the J end lost 5 bases, and 11 bases lay between the germline ends. The rearrangement links TRBV6-5 to TRBJ1-1, with a possible D match to TRBD1 (5 bases). The sequence was collected from a man in his fifties or sixties with renal cell carcinoma. The sequences come from blood, collected from a patient whose treatment included radiotherapy and nephrectomy. CDR3 protein: CASSFQGWTEAFF. The CDR3 region has the DNA TGTGCCAGCAGTTTTCAGGGTTGGACTGAAGCTTTCTTT.